This passage covers 9 T cell receptor beta chains from one sample sequenced in a study of tumor-infiltrating lymphocytes in primary liver carcinoma. cDNA specific to TCR beta was made from about 550 ng of total RNA, with a constant-region primer employed for priming. Modified slightly, ARM-PCR produced TCR beta libraries over three nested multiplex PCR rounds. The two initial PCR rounds, around 11 cycles each, used TRBV1-TRBV30 forward and C-beta reverse primers. TCRdb used MiXCR to reprocess the multiplex PCR reads, holding one entry per CDR3 protein. The table has hundreds of thousands of distinct CDR3 sequences, about 50% seen once. The study extracted blood RNA from unsorted whole blood and also extracted germline DNA. What was sequenced was peripheral blood. The receptors shown here come from a woman aged 30 to 39 with primary liver carcinoma and hepatitis B virus infection.

A few counts support this clonotype. A much larger clone lies one base from this, so it may be a read error. The chain carries TRBV29-1 and TRBJ2-7, with 7 bases fitting TRBD1. The CDR3 loop spans 13 amino acids. Germline V lookup: CDR1 SQVTM, CDR2 ANQGSEA. V trimming: 6 bases; J trimming: 4 bases; junction bases outside the gene matches: 9. The CDR3 here is CSVKDRVRYEQYF. CDR3 nucleotides: TGCAGCGTGAAAGACAGGGTACGGTACGAGCAGTACTTC.

This sequence joins TRBV6-2 or TRBV6-3 and TRBJ2-1; 11 positions agree with TRBD2. Trimming at V came to 10 bases and at J to 9 bases, leaving 14 bases not matched to a gene. The CDR3 totals 15 residues. The germline V gene has CDR1 MNHEY and CDR2 SVGEGT. DNA of the CDR3: TGTGCCAACTATAGAAGTAGCGGGAGGGATAGTGAGCAGTTCTTC. Amino acids: CANYRSSGRDSEQFF.

This clonotype was picked up a small number of times. The chain employs TRBV12-3 or TRBV12-4 and TRBJ2-4; 10 bases line up with TRBD2. The CDR3 loop spans 15 amino acids. Trimming at V came to 5 bases and at J to 3 bases, leaving 4 bases not matched to a gene. The CDR3, as DNA: TGTGCCAGCAGTAGCGGGAGGGGTGACAAAAACATTCAGTACTTC. This gives the protein CASSSGRGDKNIQYF.

This clonotype was recorded once. The final CDR3 position lacks the conserved phenylalanine or tryptophan, pointing to a likely read error. The J gene is TRBJ2-7, the V gene TRBV11-2; a weak D match, TRBD2 (7 bases). The germline V and J ends were trimmed by 7 bases and 2 bases, with 18 bases remaining between them. Germline V gives CDR1 SGHAT, CDR2 FQNNGV. The CDR3 length is 15 residues. CDR3 sequence (DNA): TGTGCCAGCAACCCCTCCGGGGGGCGACCCTACGAGCAGTACATC. Its translation: CASNPSGGRPYEQYI.

This clonotype has a count of ten or more. This chain connects TRBV6-5 to TRBJ2-2, with D perhaps TRBD1 (5 bases). The CDR3 totals 12 residues. Per germline, CDR1 MNHEY and CDR2 SVGAGI. V was pared by 6 bases and J by 7 bases, with 9 bases between. The CDR3 DNA reads as TGTGCCAGCAGCTCAGGGATCGGGGAGCTGTTTTTT. Residues: CASSSGIGELFF.

Comment on this clonotype: Just one base apart from a much larger clone, this may be a read error. V usage is TRBV29-1 and J usage is TRBJ2-1; D is perhaps TRBD1 or TRBD2 (5 bases each). Per the germline V gene, CDR1 is SQVTM and CDR2 is ANQGSEA. Trimming removed 3 bases at V and 7 bases at J, with 31 bases between. The CDR3 is made up of 19 amino acids. The CDR3 DNA is TGCAGCGTTGAGGCCGGGACCGACTCCTCAACTAGACAACGGAATGAGCAGTTCTTC. The encoded protein is CSVEAGTDSSTRQRNEQFF.

The chain couples TRBV28 to TRBJ2-3, with D possibly being TRBD1 (6 bases). Between the trimmed V and J ends, which lost 0 bases and 2 bases, there was a span of 12 bases. Per the germline V gene, CDR1 is MDHEN and CDR2 is SYDVKM. The CDR3 contains 16 residues. The CDR3 region is CASSLWGARTTDTQYF. For the CDR3, the DNA is TGTGCCAGCAGTTTATGGGGGGCACGGACCACAGATACGCAGTATTTT. The complete variable domain, with remaining parts taken from reference TRBV28 and TRBJ2-3, reads DVKVTQSSRYLVKRTGEKVFLECVQDMDHENMFWYRQDPGLGLRLIYFSYDVKMKEKGDIPEGYSVSREKKERFSLILESASTNQTSMYLCASSLWGARTTDTQYFGPGTRLTVL.

This clonotype has just a few counts. The chain links TRBV6-6 to TRBJ2-4, with a weak D call TRBD1 (6 bases). V was shortened by 6 bases and J by 6 bases, with 21 bases between the two germline ends. Germline V gene sequence: CDR1 MNHNY, CDR2 SVGAGI (reference sequence). The CDR3 runs 16 residues. The CDR3 sequence is CASSRSRGASGNIQYF. CDR3 DNA sequence: TGTGCCAGCAGCCGATCCAGGGGCGCTTCTGGAAACATTCAGTACTTC.

This clonotype came up many times. This CDR3 reads CSASLTGRNQPQHF. CDR3 coding DNA: TGCAGTGCTAGCCTAACAGGGAGAAATCAGCCCCAGCATTTT. V is TRBV20-1 and J is TRBJ1-5; D is possibly TRBD1 (6 bases). Trimming took off 3 bases at V and 4 bases at J, with 13 bases between the two ends. Germline CDR1 and CDR2: DFQATT and SNEGSKA (reference sequence). This CDR3 spans 14 amino acids.